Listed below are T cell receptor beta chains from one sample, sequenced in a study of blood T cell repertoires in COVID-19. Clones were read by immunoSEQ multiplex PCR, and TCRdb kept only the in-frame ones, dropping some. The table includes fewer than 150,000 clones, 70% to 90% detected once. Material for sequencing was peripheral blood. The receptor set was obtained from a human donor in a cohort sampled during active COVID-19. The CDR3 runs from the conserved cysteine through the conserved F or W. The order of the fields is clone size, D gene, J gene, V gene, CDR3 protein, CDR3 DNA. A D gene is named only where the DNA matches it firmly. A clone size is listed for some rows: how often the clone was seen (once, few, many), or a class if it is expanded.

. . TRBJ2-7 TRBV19 CASSRQEEFYEQYF TGTGCCAGTAGTCGACAGGAGGAATTCTACGAGCAGTACTTC
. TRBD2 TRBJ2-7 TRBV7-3 CASSLPPRLAGVLYEQYF TGTGCCAGCAGCTTACCCCCTCGACTAGCGGGGGTTCTCTACGAGCAGTACTTC
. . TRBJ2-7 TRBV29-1 CSVESGYEQYF TGCAGCGTTGAATCGGGGTACGAGCAGTACTTC
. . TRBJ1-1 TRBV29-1 CSVGGGASDTEAFF TGCAGCGTTGGGGGGGGCGCGTCGGACACTGAAGCTTTCTTT
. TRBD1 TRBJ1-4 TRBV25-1 CASSDPRDSQGNEKLFF TGTGCCAGCAGTGACCCCCGGGACAGCCAGGGAAATGAAAAACTGTTTTTT
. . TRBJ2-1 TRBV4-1 CASSLLARGNEQFF TGCGCCAGCAGCCTCCTAGCGAGAGGCAATGAGCAGTTCTTC
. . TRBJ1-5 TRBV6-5 CASSFQGRQPQHF TGTGCCAGCAGTTTTCAGGGCCGGCAGCCCCAGCATTTT
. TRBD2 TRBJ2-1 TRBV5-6 CASSLALRGGYNEQFF TGTGCCAGCAGCTTGGCCTTGCGGGGGGGCTACAATGAGCAGTTCTTC
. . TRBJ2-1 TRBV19 CATSGGLTWGDEQFF TGTGCCACAAGTGGTGGGTTAACTTGGGGGGATGAGCAGTTCTTC
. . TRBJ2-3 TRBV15 CATSREAGPSDTQYF TGTGCCACCAGCAGAGAGGCTGGGCCCTCGGATACGCAGTATTTT
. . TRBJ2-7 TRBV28 CASSLGGGATYEQYF TGTGCCAGCAGTTTAGGTGGGGGGGCTACCTACGAGCAGTACTTC
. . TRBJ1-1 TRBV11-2 CASSSYSYGNTEAFF TGTGCCAGCAGCAGTTACAGCTACGGGAACACTGAAGCTTTCTTT
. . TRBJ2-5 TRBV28 CASSSPGTPYQETQYF TGTGCCAGCAGTTCCCCTGGGACTCCGTACCAAGAGACCCAGTACTTC
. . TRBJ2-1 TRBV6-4 CASSAVGGEQFF TGTGCCAGCAGTGCGGTGGGGGGTGAGCAGTTCTTC
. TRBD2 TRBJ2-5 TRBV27 CASSPAGGRKTQYF TGTGCCAGCAGTCCAGCGGGGGGGCGGAAGACCCAGTACTTC
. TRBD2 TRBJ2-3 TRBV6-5 CASSYAGGTADTQYF TGTGCCAGCAGTTACGCGGGGGGGACCGCGGATACGCAGTATTTT
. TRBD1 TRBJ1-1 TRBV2 CASIAGGTEAFF TGTGCCAGCATAGCAGGGGGCACTGAAGCTTTCTTT
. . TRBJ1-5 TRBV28 CASSRPDSSNQPQHF TGTGCCAGCAGCCGACCGGACAGTAGCAATCAGCCCCAGCATTTT
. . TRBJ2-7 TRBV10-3 CAIKERTIDEQYF TGTGCCATCAAGGAGCGGACCATAGACGAGCAGTACTTC
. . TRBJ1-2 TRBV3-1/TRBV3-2 CASSQSGYYGYTF TGTGCCAGCAGCCAATCAGGTTACTATGGCTACACCTTC
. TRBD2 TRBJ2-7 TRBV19 CASSGRGTSGKRYEQYF TGTGCCAGTAGTGGACGCGGGACTAGCGGGAAGAGGTACGAGCAGTACTTC
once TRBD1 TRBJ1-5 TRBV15 CATAGPQGAQHF TGTGCCACCGCGGGTCCCCAGGGGGCCCAGCATTTT
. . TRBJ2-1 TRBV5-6 CASSFGRNEQFF TGTGCCAGCAGCTTTGGGCGCAATGAGCAGTTCTTC
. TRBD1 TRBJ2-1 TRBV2 CASSRTGTYNEQFF TGTGCCAGCAGTCGGACAGGGACCTACAATGAGCAGTTCTTC
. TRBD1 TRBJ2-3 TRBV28 CASRANRGRFTDTQYF TGTGCCAGCAGGGCTAACAGGGGGCGATTCACAGATACGCAGTATTTT
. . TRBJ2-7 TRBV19 CASSIDLESYEQYF TGTGCCAGTAGTATAGATCTTGAGTCCTACGAGCAGTACTTC
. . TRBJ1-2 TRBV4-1 CASRGLSSNYGYTF TGCGCCAGCAGGGGGCTTAGTTCTAACTATGGCTACACCTTC
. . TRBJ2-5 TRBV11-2 CASSLYGTLEETQYF TGTGCCAGCAGCCTATACGGGACACTAGAAGAGACCCAGTACTTC
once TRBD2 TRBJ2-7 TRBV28 CAISPGGTNLYEQYF TGTGCCATTTCCCCGGGGGGAACTAACTTGTACGAGCAGTACTTC
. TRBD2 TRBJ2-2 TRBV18 CASSPLARLSGLAGGSNTGELFF TGTGCCAGCTCACCACTGGCTAGGCTGTCCGGCCTAGCGGGGGGTTCGAACACCGGGGAGCTGTTTTTT
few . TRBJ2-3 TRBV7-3 CASSENPSISPTQYF TGTGCCAGCAGCGAGAACCCGAGTATATCACCTACGCAGTATTTT
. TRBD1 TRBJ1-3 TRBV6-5 CARGDREPSGNTIYF TGTGCCAGAGGGGACAGGGAACCCTCTGGAAACACCATATATTTT
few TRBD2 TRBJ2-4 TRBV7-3 CASSSERGVGKNIQYF TGTGCCAGCAGCTCCGAGCGGGGGGTAGGCAAAAACATTCAGTACTTC
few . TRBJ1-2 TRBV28 CASSTRTNTNYGYTF TGTGCCAGCAGTACTCGGACAAACACTAACTATGGCTACACCTTC